The T cell receptor beta chain under discussion was sequenced for a study of PD-L1 blockade in urothelial cancer. Study summary: Prior exposure to chemotherapy in patients amounted to 0 to 3 regimens received. Samples came from 3 weeks, at the second dose, and 6 weeks into treatment. When blood samples were assessed, the median T cell count was about 140,000.

V trimming: 0 bases; J trimming: 17 bases; junction bases outside the gene matches: 10. CDR3 size: 13 residues. Germline assignment: CDR1 SGHKS and CDR2 YYEKEE (reference sequence). Synthetic spike-ins, TCR analog templates, were added into each PCR. TCRdb's table, derived via immunoSEQ multiplex PCR, lists solely in-frame clones and lacks some. The sample includes roughly 29,000 clones, 75% to 90% of them seen just once. The chain employs TRBV5-5 and TRBJ1-4; TRBD1 agrees at 7 bases. This sequence originates from a man aged 50 to 59 with urothelial cancer. This specimen was PBMCs, taken around atezolizumab (anti-PD-L1) treatment. The CDR3 coding sequence is TGTGCCAGCAGCTTGGGAACCTCCGGGACAGTCTTTTTT. Translating it yields CASSLGTSGTVFF.